This TCR beta chain appears in the sequencing data of a study of T cell responses to AZD1222 COVID-19 vaccine. The junction had 3 bases not matched to a gene; V was cut back by 6 bases and J by 0 bases. CDR3 size: 14 residues. Germline-derived CDR1 and CDR2 are MNHEY and SMNVEV (reference sequence). The method was immunoSEQ multiplex PCR; TCRdb's version includes in-frame clones alone and lacks a portion of them. Among about 120,000 clones, approximately 83% were seen once, and the ten largest hold under 2%. The gene calls are TRBV27 and TRBJ2-3, with 7 positions matching TRBD2. The source is an adult in good health. This material consisted of peripheral blood, taken on day 0 of AZD1222 vaccination. CDR3 region: CASSKRGSTDTQYF. CDR3 bases: TGTGCCAGCAGCAAGCGGGGAAGCACAGATACGCAGTATTTT.